One sample yielded the 19 T cell receptor beta chains listed below, sequenced in a study of cytomegalovirus exposure and HLA in healthy donors. PCR used 60 Vbeta primers and 13 Jbeta primers. TCRdb's table, derived via immunoSEQ multiplex PCR, lists solely in-frame clones and lacks some. The sample yields 120,000 or so clones, approximately 83% seen once. Sequenced input: PBMCs. These receptor sequences come from a man between 40 and 49 years old in good health and CMV-seronegative.

This chain links TRBV7-2 with TRBJ1-2; the D gene is possibly TRBD1 (6 bases). Germline CDR1 is SGHTA and CDR2 is FQGNSA. CDR3 length equals 16 residues. The V gene lost 1 base and the J gene lost 5 bases, with 17 bases spanning the gap. This CDR3 is CASSLGGPVVIYGYTF. CDR3 coding DNA: TGTGCCAGCAGCTTAGGGGGGCCGGTCGTGATATATGGCTACACCTTC.

The chain is built from TRBV29-1 and TRBJ2-1; possible D gene TRBD1, 7 bases. Germline-derived CDR1 and CDR2 are SQVTM and ANQGSEA. V was pared by 3 bases and J by 8 bases, with 14 bases between. The CDR3 contains 13 residues. The CDR3 DNA follows: TGCAGCGTTGAGCAGGGGGGCGGACATGAGCAGTTCTTC. Amino acids: CSVEQGGGHEQFF.

The table lists this clone with a count of one. V usage is TRBV5-1 and J usage is TRBJ2-7, with a weak D call TRBD2 (5 bases). The CDR3 has 13 amino acids. V was shortened by 4 bases and J by 5 bases, with 13 bases between the two germline ends. Germline V gene sequence: CDR1 SGHRS, CDR2 YFSETQ. CDR3 region: CASSPPGSNEQYF. The CDR3, as DNA: TGCGCCAGCAGCCCTCCGGGGTCGAACGAGCAGTACTTC.

DNA of the CDR3: TGTGCCAGCAGCCCCCGGACAGGGGCTGACTATGGCTACACCTTC. This encodes CASSPRTGADYGYTF. V usage is TRBV5-4 and J usage is TRBJ1-2; TRBD1 matches 9 bases. CDR1 and CDR2 (germline): SGHNT, YYREEE (reference sequence). The CDR3 runs to 15 residues. Unmatched junction bases numbered 7, after V lost 4 bases and J lost 3 bases.

The chain carries TRBV25-1 and TRBJ2-1; D gene unclear. This CDR3 spans 10 amino acids. The V and J ends lost 8 bases and 4 bases respectively, with 3 bases between them. Germline V CDR1 and CDR2: MGHDK, SYGVNS. As DNA, the CDR3 is TGTGCCAGCCCTTACAATGAGCAGTTCTTC. It specifies CASPYNEQFF.

The rearrangement links TRBV6-1 to TRBJ2-3; D is ambiguous. CDR3 length: 13 amino acids. Germline-derived CDR1 and CDR2 are MNHNS and SASEGT. Trimming left V 6 bases short and J 1 base short, with 8 bases between. The CDR3 loop reads CASSTQGTDTQYF. For the CDR3, the DNA is TGTGCCAGCAGCACCCAGGGCACAGATACGCAGTATTTT.

The chain joins TRBV28 to TRBJ2-7; D perhaps matches TRBD1 (6 bases). The CDR3 is made up of 13 amino acids. With 9 bases removed from V and 4 bases from J, the gap between germline ends came to 16 bases. Germline assignment: CDR1 MDHEN and CDR2 SYDVKM. CDR3 residues: CASLGGSVYEQYF. The CDR3 nucleotides read TGTGCCAGTTTAGGGGGTTCGGTTTACGAGCAGTACTTC.

The rearrangement uses TRBV7-7 and TRBJ2-7; 7 bases map to TRBD2. Germline trimming cut 3 bases from V and 5 bases from J; bases unmatched to any gene: 4. In germline, CDR1 is SSHAT, CDR2 FNYEAQ (reference sequence). This CDR3 comprises 13 residues. Written as DNA, the CDR3 is TGTGCCAGCAGCTTGGGTACTAGCGACGAGCAGTACTTC. Its protein is CASSLGTSDEQYF.

This chain connects TRBV9 to TRBJ2-1, with D hard to call. Trimming pared 4 bases from V and 3 bases from J, leaving 5 bases between. There are 12 residues in the CDR3. The germline V gene has CDR1 SGDLS and CDR2 YYNGEE. The CDR3 DNA sequence: TGTGCCAGCAGCCCTAGCTACAATGAGCAGTTCTTC. Translation gives CASSPSYNEQFF. The full variable domain, completed using reference TRBV9 and TRBJ2-1, is DSGVTQTPKHLITATGQRVTLRCSPRSGDLSVYWYQQSLDQGLQFLIQYYNGEERAKGNILERFSAQQFPDLHSELNLSSLELGDSALYFCASSPSYNEQFFGPGTRLTVL.

The genes are TRBV6-5 and TRBJ2-7; no firm D call. Germline loops: CDR1 MNHEY, CDR2 SVGAGI. V was trimmed by 5 bases and J by 2 bases, leaving 10 bases between them. This CDR3 has 13 amino acids. The CDR3 nucleotides read TGTGCCAGCAGTCCCGGAGTTCCCTACGAGCAGTACTTC. Encoded protein: CASSPGVPYEQYF.

V is TRBV15 and J is TRBJ1-3; D is unresolved. Trimming pared 1 base from V and 3 bases from J, leaving 13 bases between. Per the germline V gene, CDR1 is LNHNV and CDR2 is YYDKDF (reference sequence). The CDR3 runs to 16 residues. The CDR3 protein is CATSRAIGSGGNTIYF. The CDR3, as DNA: TGTGCCACCAGCAGAGCTATAGGGAGCGGTGGAAACACCATATATTTT.

The chain uses TRBV7-2 and TRBJ2-2; D may be TRBD2 (6 bases). The V gene's germline CDR1 is SGHTA and CDR2 FQGNSA. V was trimmed by 4 bases and J by 0 bases, leaving 12 bases between them. The CDR3 totals 16 residues. CDR3 bases: TGTGCCAGCAGCTCGCAGACTAGTGCGAACACCGGGGAGCTGTTTTTT. This encodes CASSSQTSANTGELFF.

The V call is TRBV7-2, the J call TRBJ1-5, with D uncertain. Germline V gives CDR1 SGHTA, CDR2 FQGNSA. This CDR3 has 14 residues. V was trimmed by 5 bases and J by 8 bases, leaving 16 bases between them. CDR3 amino acids: CASSPTPLIKPQHF. CDR3 DNA sequence: TGTGCCAGCAGCCCGACACCACTGATCAAGCCCCAGCATTTT.

This chain joins TRBV5-1 and TRBJ2-3; D might be TRBD1 (6 bases). With 4 bases removed from V and 2 bases from J, the gap between germline ends came to 20 bases. Germline V lookup: CDR1 SGHRS, CDR2 YFSETQ. The CDR3 extends over 17 amino acids. The CDR3 coding sequence is TGCGCCAGCAGCCCCCAGGCTGGGACACGTGTCACAGATACGCAGTATTTT. It encodes CASSPQAGTRVTDTQYF.

The genes are TRBV11-2 and TRBJ1-1; D is unresolved. CDR3 size: 14 residues. V was cut by 5 bases and J by 0 bases, with 10 bases left in between. Germline V gene data show CDR1 as SGHAT and CDR2 as FQNNGV. The CDR3 DNA is TGTGCCAGCAGCCTACAGAGAATGAACACTGAAGCTTTCTTT. Residues: CASSLQRMNTEAFF.

This chain uses TRBV2 with TRBJ2-7; 8 bases are shared with TRBD2. The ends lost 8 bases at V and 4 bases at J; junction bases unmatched: 10. Germline-derived CDR1 and CDR2 are SNHLY and FYNNEI. The CDR3 has 14 amino acids. In DNA form, the CDR3 reads TGTGCCAGCTCGACGGGGGGGGGAGCTTACGAGCAGTACTTC. Encoded protein: CASSTGGGAYEQYF.

The gene calls are TRBV29-1 and TRBJ2-1; 9 bases are shared with TRBD2. The CDR3 runs to 17 residues. Germline V lookup: CDR1 SQVTM, CDR2 ANQGSEA. V shed 6 bases and J 8 bases; nucleotides not matched to a gene: 20. The CDR3 DNA reads TGCAGCGTCCTACGAGGTCAGCGGGGGGCGAGGGGGTATGAGCAGTTCTTC. Residues: CSVLRGQRGARGYEQFF.

The chain has TRBV5-1 and TRBJ2-2; 7 bases are shared with TRBD1. V lost 7 bases, J lost 1 base, and 7 bases stayed unmatched. Germline assignment: CDR1 SGHRS and CDR2 YFSETQ. The CDR3 runs 15 residues. The CDR3 region is CASGDNRGNTGELFF. The CDR3 DNA sequence: TGCGCCAGCGGAGACAACAGGGGGAACACCGGGGAGCTGTTTTTT.

The chain employs TRBV27 and TRBJ2-1; 12 nucleotides match TRBD2. Germline CDR1 MNHEY, CDR2 SMNVEV (reference sequence). V lost 5 bases to trimming and J lost 6 bases; unmatched junction nucleotides: 2. This CDR3 is built from 14 residues. The chain's CDR3 is CASSRLAGANEQFF. CDR3 in DNA: TGTGCCAGCAGTAGACTAGCGGGGGCCAATGAGCAGTTCTTC.